The source of this T cell receptor (beta chain) is a study of blood T cell dynamics during melanoma immunotherapy. Across the whole study: Standard first-line treatment here was pembrolizumab or nivolumab plus ipilimumab in metastatic melanoma. Study-wide findings and caveats: Clones driving repertoire changes may be melanoma-specific or general immune activation. PBMC repertoires of eventual disease-control patients split at W3 into clonality or diversity gains.

Assay used: immunoSEQ multiplex PCR; TCRdb lists only in-frame clones, some missing. Of several thousand clones listed, roughly 80% are singletons. Time point of the sample: pre-treatment baseline. Samples come from before therapy and from week 3 after the first blockade cycle. This CDR3 comprises 15 residues. Trimming took off 6 bases at V and 0 bases at J, with 15 bases between the two ends. CDR1 is MNHEY, CDR2 SVGAGI, per germline. In the case of this clone: What it binds is not known.

This receptor was identified in a human donor with melanoma. The chain recombines TRBV6-5 with TRBJ2-7; tentative D call: TRBD1 (6 bases). The sample was blood, taken from a patient treated with checkpoint blockade. CDR3 sequence reads: CASSWTAQSSYEQYF. In nucleotides, the CDR3 is TGTGCCAGCAGCTGGACAGCCCAGAGCTCCTACGAGCAGTACTTC.